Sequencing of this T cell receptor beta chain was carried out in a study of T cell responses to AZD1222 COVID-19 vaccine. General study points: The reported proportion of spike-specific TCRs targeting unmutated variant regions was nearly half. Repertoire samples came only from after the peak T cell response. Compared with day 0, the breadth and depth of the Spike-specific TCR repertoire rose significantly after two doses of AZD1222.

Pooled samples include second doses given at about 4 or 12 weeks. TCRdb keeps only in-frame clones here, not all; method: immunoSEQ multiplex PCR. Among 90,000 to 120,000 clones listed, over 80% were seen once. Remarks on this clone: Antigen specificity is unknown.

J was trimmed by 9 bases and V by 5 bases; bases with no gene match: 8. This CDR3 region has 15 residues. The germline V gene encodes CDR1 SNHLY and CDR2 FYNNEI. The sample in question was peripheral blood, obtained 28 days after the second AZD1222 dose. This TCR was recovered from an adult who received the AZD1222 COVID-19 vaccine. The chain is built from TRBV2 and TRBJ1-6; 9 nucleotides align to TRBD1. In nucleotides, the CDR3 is TGTGCCAGCAGTAAGGGGGACAGGGTGAGTTCACCCCTCCACTTT. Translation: CASSKGDRVSSPLHF.